The text below deals with one TCR beta chain. This clonotype appeared a few times. What antigen it recognizes has not been identified. No qualities accompany the bases; no much larger clone lies one base away. Sequences MRHNA (CDR1) and SNTAGT (CDR2) are obtained from the germline V gene. The CDR3 spans 15 residues, from the cysteine through the phenylalanine. Only CDR3 DNA remains: 45 bases, in frame from the first base. Compared with germline, V lacks 2 bases and J lacks 10 bases; bases without a gene match: 4. This record comes from a study of breast tumors, draining lymph nodes, adjacent tissues (dated by TCRdb to the mid-2010s). Looking at the study overall: Breast cancer patients provided tumor, adjacent nontumor tissue and axillary lymph nodes, and the study compared the TCR beta repertoires across these three sources. In human breast cancer, the study set out to evaluate how tumor, surrounding tissue and draining lymph node repertoires relate to one another and whether T cells may move between these sites.

Data came from an Illumina HiSeq 2000. Multiplex PCR amplification was used to generate the TCR beta chain libraries. High-throughput sequencing was used to analyze the amplified TCR beta chain products. TCRdb itself trimmed the public reads at Q25 with fastp, ran MiXCR and retained productive beta chains. A single entry per CDR3 protein holds the most common genes and DNA from its merged rows. The sample table contains fewer than 200,000 distinct CDR3 sequences; only one count was recorded for roughly a third of them. The top ten clonotypes cover 4% to 5.5% of the sample. Beyond this particular receptor, the publication reports: Tumor T-cell repertoires showed less diversity than lymph node repertoires and more diversity than nontumor tissue repertoires, and tumor T-cell repertoires showed preferential V and J gene usage. The conclusion that tumor T cells originate in lymph nodes was framed as consistent with a hypothesis rather than directly demonstrated. The data were considered consistent with the idea that most tumor T cells come from the lymph node and then expand in tumor tissue. The similarity between tumor and nontumor tissue repertoires was significantly greater in luminal-like breast cancer than in basal-like breast cancer.

The axillary draining lymph nodes of breast cancer patients were the source of the lymph node samples. Sequences were obtained from axillary lymph node tissue. The receptor's source is a female donor with breast cancer. Some clones in this sample may be carry-over from other donors' samples. The V and J segments used are TRBV6-4 and TRBJ2-1, and 14 junction bases match TRBD2. At the DNA level, the sequence is TGTGCCAGCAGTGACCCGACTAGCGGGAGGGCGGAGCAGTTCTTC. The resulting protein is CASSDPTSGRAEQFF.